The rows below give T cell receptor beta chains drawn from one sample of a study of early T cells in non-severe SARS-CoV-2 infection. TCRdb re-called the 5' RACE reads through MiXCR, storing one row per CDR3 protein. The data contain about 36,000 distinct CDR3 sequences, just under 4% of them singletons. The sequenced sample was whole blood. The receptors stem from an adult who was a healthcare worker with PCR-confirmed SARS-CoV-2 infection or an uninfected control (not recorded which). CDR3s include the opening cysteine and the closing phenylalanine or tryptophan. Fields, in order: V gene, D gene, clone size, J gene, CDR3 protein, CDR3 DNA. The D gene is left open where the match is weak. A clone size is listed for some rows: how often the clone was seen (once, few, many), or a class if it is expanded.

TRBV12-3/TRBV12-4	TRBD2	-	TRBJ2-1	CASSSPSGRDDEQFF	TGTGCCAGCAGTTCGCCTAGCGGGAGGGACGATGAGCAGTTCTTC
TRBV12-3/TRBV12-4	-	many	TRBJ1-2	CASSPFGGDNYGYTF	TGTGCCAGCAGTCCGTTCGGGGGGGATAACTATGGCTACACCTTC
TRBV29-1	-	many	TRBJ2-5	CSVTLTVQETQYF	TGCAGCGTGACCCTGACAGTCCAAGAGACCCAGTACTTC
TRBV29-1	-	few	TRBJ2-5	CSGISGSETQYF	TGCAGCGGGATTTCGGGAAGTGAGACCCAGTACTTC
TRBV4-2	-	many	TRBJ1-5	CASSQDLNQPQHF	TGTGCCAGCAGCCAAGATTTAAATCAGCCCCAGCATTTT
TRBV4-1	-	many	TRBJ2-3	CASSQVSGVVTDTQYF	TGCGCCAGCAGCCAAGTCTCCGGGGTAGTCACAGATACGCAGTATTTT
TRBV13	TRBD2	many	TRBJ2-2	CASSVSSGRASPGELFF	TGTGCCAGCAGCGTCTCTAGCGGGAGGGCTTCTCCCGGGGAGCTGTTTTTT
TRBV3-1	-	many	TRBJ1-2	CASSPRRSANYGYTF	TGTGCCAGCAGCCCTCGCCGGAGCGCTAACTATGGCTACACCTTC
TRBV12-3/TRBV12-4	-	few	TRBJ2-1	CASRLVDEQFF	TGTGCCAGCAGACTAGTAGATGAGCAGTTCTTC
TRBV9	TRBD1	many	TRBJ1-3	CASDMGQGSGNTIYF	TGTGCCAGCGACATGGGACAGGGCTCTGGAAACACCATATATTTT
TRBV4-2	TRBD1	many	TRBJ1-2	CASSQDAGQGANYGYTF	TGTGCCAGCAGCCAAGATGCGGGTCAGGGGGCGAACTATGGCTACACCTTC
TRBV27	TRBD1	many	TRBJ1-5	CASSPRQGVSNQPQHF	TGTGCCAGCAGTCCTCGACAGGGGGTTTCCAATCAGCCCCAGCATTTT
TRBV28	-	many	TRBJ1-1	CASSSAYRQNTEAFF	TGTGCCAGCAGCTCCGCGTACCGACAGAACACTGAAGCTTTCTTT
TRBV18	TRBD2	-	TRBJ2-4	CASSPPARLAGVRDKNIQYF	TGTGCCAGCTCACCACCGGCAAGGCTAGCGGGAGTGCGGGACAAAAACATTCAGTACTTC
TRBV19	TRBD1	-	TRBJ2-5	CASSNQGARVETQYF	TGTGCCAGTAGTAACCAGGGGGCGCGGGTTGAGACCCAGTACTTC
TRBV18	-	many	TRBJ1-1	CASSHGGTEAFF	TGTGCCAGCTCACACGGGGGCACTGAAGCTTTCTTT
TRBV19	-	many	TRBJ1-6	CASSISLFNSPLHF	TGTGCCAGTAGTATTTCTCTCTTTAATTCACCCCTCCACTTT
TRBV3-1	-	many	TRBJ1-2	CASSQEGKNYGYTF	TGTGCCAGCAGCCAAGAAGGAAAAAACTATGGCTACACCTTC
TRBV28	-	many	TRBJ2-6	CASSQLSSGANVLTF	TGTGCCAGCAGCCAACTGAGCTCTGGGGCCAACGTCCTGACTTTC
TRBV10-2	-	many	TRBJ1-5	CASARETNQPQHF	TGCGCCAGCGCCAGGGAGACGAATCAGCCCCAGCATTTT
TRBV7-6	TRBD2	many	TRBJ2-2	CASSLLPGTSSATGELFF	TGTGCCAGCAGCTTATTACCTGGGACTAGCTCAGCCACCGGGGAGCTGTTTTTT
TRBV28	-	many	TRBJ1-1	CASSFSENTEAFF	TGTGCCAGCAGTTTCTCAGAGAACACTGAAGCTTTCTTT
TRBV20-1	-	many	TRBJ2-1	CSARMLARGDEQFF	TGCAGTGCTAGGATGCTAGCTAGGGGTGATGAGCAGTTCTTC